Included here is one TCR beta chain sequence, with context. The target antigen is unknown. This entry comes from a study of vaccination effects on CD4 cells after COVID-19. CDR1 and CDR2 (germline): SGHRS, YFSETQ. The CDR3 contains 16 residues. V was trimmed by 0 bases and J by 2 bases, leaving 11 bases between them. Using viral peptide pools, the ViraFEST assay grew out antigen-specific CD4+ T cells prior to sequencing. Upon completion of more than 9 days in culture, CD4+ T cells were isolated. Among the vaccine recipients, none had a prior SARS-CoV-2 infection, and nucleocapsid antibodies were negative. A few million PBMC per well received 9 to 10 IU/ml IL-2 and around 9.8 ug/ml peptides in culture. Days 3 and 7 saw half the medium replaced with IL-2 medium. Only in-frame clones appear in the TCRdb table, and some are missing; sequencing was by immunoSEQ multiplex PCR. The table includes tens of thousands of clones, roughly 72% detected once.

The sample in question was CD4+ T cells from PBMCs cultured with HCoV-OC43 spike peptides, obtained before COVID-19 vaccination. The subset here: HCoV-OC43 spike overlapping peptide pool stimulation. The TCR sequence derives from a human donor who received a COVID-19 vaccine. The rearrangement links TRBV5-1 to TRBJ2-2, with D possibly matching TRBD1 (6 bases). The CDR3 here is CASSLETGINTGELFF. Here the CDR3 DNA reads TGCGCCAGCAGCTTGGAAACAGGGATAAACACCGGGGAGCTGTTTTTT.